This T cell receptor beta chain was recovered during a study of blood T cells in healthy people across ages. Study conclusions and caveats: The study regarded diversity estimates from one million T cells as underestimates. Long-lived donors carried more naive CD4+ cells and greater diversity than aged donors. In older individuals, TCR beta diversity per million T cells was lower, falling roughly linearly with age.

Comment on this clonotype: What it binds is not known. The junction departs from the called germline gene at one end, perhaps through a read error.

The authors ran a second PCR of 7 to 11 cycles using a sample-barcoded 5' primer and a J-beta primer mix. Every cDNA molecule bore a tag from a template-switch adaptor containing 12 random nucleotides. TCRdb reprocessed the 5' RACE reads via MiXCR and lists one record per CDR3 protein. The table lists around 1,700,000 distinct CDR3 sequences, under 30% of them singletons, with 7% to 9% in the top ten. This CDR3 region has 17 residues. The TCR sequence derives from a woman in her 30s in good health. V usage is TRBV12-3 or TRBV12-4 and J usage is TRBJ2-3, with D maybe TRBD2 (5 bases). Sequenced: blood. The CDR3 bases are TGTGCCAGCGGCCCTCTTACTAGGGAGAGGATTCCAGATGCGCAGTATTTT. Protein product: CASGPLTRERIPDAQYF.